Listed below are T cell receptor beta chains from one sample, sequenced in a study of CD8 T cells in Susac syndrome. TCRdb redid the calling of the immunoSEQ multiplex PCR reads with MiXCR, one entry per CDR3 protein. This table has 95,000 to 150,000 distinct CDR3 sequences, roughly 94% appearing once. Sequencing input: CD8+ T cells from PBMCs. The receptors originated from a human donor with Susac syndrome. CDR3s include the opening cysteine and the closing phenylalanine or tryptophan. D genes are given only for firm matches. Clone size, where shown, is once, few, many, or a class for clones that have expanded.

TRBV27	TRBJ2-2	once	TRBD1	CASSLYQGATGELFF	TGTGCCAGCAGTTTATATCAGGGGGCGACCGGGGAGCTGTTTTTT
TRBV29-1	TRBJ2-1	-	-	CSVLRGAFNEQFF	TGCAGCGTTCTACGGGGGGCCTTCAATGAGCAGTTCTTC
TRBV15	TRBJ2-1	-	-	CATRGGGRSYNEQFF	TGTGCCACCCGAGGTGGGGGGCGATCCTACAATGAGCAGTTCTTC
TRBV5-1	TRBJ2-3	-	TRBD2	CASKLAGYTDTQYF	TGCGCCAGCAAACTAGCGGGCTACACAGATACGCAGTATTTT
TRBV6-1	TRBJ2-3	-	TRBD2	CASSADLASGADTQYF	TGTGCCAGCAGTGCGGACCTAGCCAGCGGGGCAGATACGCAGTATTTT
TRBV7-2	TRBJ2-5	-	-	CASSLEAGHPGTLKETQYF	TGTGCCAGCAGCTTAGAAGCCGGCCACCCCGGGACCCTAAAAGAGACCCAGTACTTC
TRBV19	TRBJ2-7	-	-	CASSAGPTYEQYF	TGTGCCAGTAGTGCCGGACCGACCTACGAGCAGTACTTC
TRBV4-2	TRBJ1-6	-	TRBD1	CASSQGFDRGYSPLHF	TGTGCCAGCAGCCAAGGGTTTGACAGGGGGTATTCACCCCTCCACTTT
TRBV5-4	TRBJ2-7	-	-	CASSLVRGEQYF	TGTGCCAGCAGTTTAGTGCGTGGCGAGCAGTACTTC
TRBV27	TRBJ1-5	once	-	CASSSSREGGNQPQHF	TGTGCCAGCAGTTCTTCCAGGGAGGGGGGCAATCAGCCCCAGCATTTT
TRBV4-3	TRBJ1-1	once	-	CASSQDGYMDTEAFF	TGCGCCAGCAGCCAAGACGGGTATATGGACACTGAAGCTTTCTTT
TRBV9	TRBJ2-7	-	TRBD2	CASSVGPGGFYEQYF	TGTGCCAGCAGCGTAGGTCCGGGAGGGTTCTACGAGCAGTACTTC
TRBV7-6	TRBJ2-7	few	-	CASSSTDPGEQYF	TGTGCCAGCAGCTCAACCGACCCGGGGGAGCAGTACTTC
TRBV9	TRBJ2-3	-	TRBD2	CASSAPSGEADTQYF	TGTGCCAGCAGCGCACCTAGCGGGGAGGCAGATACGCAGTATTTT
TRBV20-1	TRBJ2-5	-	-	CSARPDQNQETQYF	TGCAGTGCTAGGCCAGATCAGAACCAAGAGACCCAGTACTTC
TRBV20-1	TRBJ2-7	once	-	CSAGPLGAGGTYEQYF	TGCAGTGCGGGACCCCTTGGCGCGGGTGGAACCTACGAGCAGTACTTC
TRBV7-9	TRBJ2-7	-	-	CASSPPGSPHEQYF	TGTGCCAGCAGCCCGCCCGGGTCCCCTCACGAGCAGTACTTC
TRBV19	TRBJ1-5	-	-	CASGVSASNQPQHF	TGTGCCAGTGGGGTGTCGGCGAGCAATCAGCCCCAGCATTTT
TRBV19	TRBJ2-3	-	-	CASSIWGGNTDTQYF	TGTGCCAGTAGTATTTGGGGGGGCAACACAGATACGCAGTATTTT
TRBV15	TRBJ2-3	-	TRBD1	CAVRQGAAITDTQYF	TGTGCCGTCCGACAGGGGGCGGCCATCACAGATACGCAGTATTTT
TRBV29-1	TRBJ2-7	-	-	CSVQPEGPYEQYF	TGCAGCGTCCAACCCGAAGGTCCCTACGAGCAGTACTTC
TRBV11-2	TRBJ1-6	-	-	CASSLTKSSYNSPLHF	TGTGCCAGCAGCCTTACAAAGAGCTCCTATAATTCACCCCTCCACTTT
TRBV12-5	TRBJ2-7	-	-	CASGLVPLRAEEQYF	TGTGCTAGTGGTTTGGTACCCCTCCGCGCTGAGGAGCAGTACTTC
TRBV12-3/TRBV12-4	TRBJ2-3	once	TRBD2	CASTRGGHQDTQYF	TGTGCCAGCACCCGCGGGGGGCATCAGGATACGCAGTATTTT